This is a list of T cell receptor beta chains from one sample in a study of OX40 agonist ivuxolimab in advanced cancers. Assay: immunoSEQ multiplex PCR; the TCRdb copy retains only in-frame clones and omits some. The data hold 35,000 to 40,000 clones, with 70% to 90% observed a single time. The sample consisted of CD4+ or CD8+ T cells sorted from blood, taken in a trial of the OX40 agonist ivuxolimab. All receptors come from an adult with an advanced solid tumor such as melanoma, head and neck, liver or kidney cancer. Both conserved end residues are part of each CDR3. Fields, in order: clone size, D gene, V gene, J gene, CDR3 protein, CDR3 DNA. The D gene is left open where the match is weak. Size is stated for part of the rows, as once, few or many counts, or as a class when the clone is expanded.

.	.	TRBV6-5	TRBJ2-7	CASSYGGTEYEQYF	TGTGCCAGCAGTTACGGCGGGACAGAATACGAGCAGTACTTC
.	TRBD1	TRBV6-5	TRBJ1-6	CASRRTGKGSPLHF	TGTGCCAGCAGAAGGACAGGGAAGGGTTCACCCCTCCACTTT
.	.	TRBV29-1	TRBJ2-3	CSVDDWDISTDTQYF	TGCAGCGTAGATGACTGGGACATTAGCACAGATACGCAGTATTTT
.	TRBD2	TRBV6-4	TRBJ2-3	CASSPLAGGGDTQYF	TGTGCCAGCAGCCCCTTAGCGGGGGGTGGAGATACGCAGTATTTT
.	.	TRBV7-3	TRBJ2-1	CASSLAGSSEQFF	TGTGCCAGCAGCTTGGCAGGGTCCAGTGAGCAGTTCTTC
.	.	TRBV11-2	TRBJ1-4	CASSLGVGWNRTRDEKLFF	TGTGCCAGCAGCTTAGGAGTAGGGTGGAACAGGACGAGGGATGAAAAACTGTTTTTT
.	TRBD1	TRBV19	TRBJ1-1	CASTIQGKVEAFF	TGTGCCAGTACCATACAGGGGAAGGTTGAAGCTTTCTTT
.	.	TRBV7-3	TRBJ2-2	CASSRETGELFF	TGTGCCAGCAGTCGTGAGACCGGGGAGCTGTTTTTT
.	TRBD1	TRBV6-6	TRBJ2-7	CASSYADRVYEQYF	TGTGCCAGCAGTTACGCGGACAGGGTCTACGAGCAGTACTTC
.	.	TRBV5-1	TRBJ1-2	CASSLGPDYGYTF	TGCGCCAGCAGCTTGGGGCCGGACTATGGCTACACCTTC
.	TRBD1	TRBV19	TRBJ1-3	CASEQGYDSGNTIYF	TGTGCCAGCGAACAGGGGTACGACTCTGGAAACACCATATATTTT
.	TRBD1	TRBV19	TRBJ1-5	CASSRGTGRALDQPQHF	TGTGCCAGTTCGAGGGGGACAGGGAGGGCTTTGGATCAGCCCCAGCATTTT
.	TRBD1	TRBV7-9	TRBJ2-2	CASSPRVRGNFNTGELFF	TGTGCCAGCAGCCCTAGGGTCAGGGGGAACTTTAACACCGGGGAGCTGTTTTTT
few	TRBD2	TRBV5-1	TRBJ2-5	CASRNGRLAGLQETQYF	TGCGCCAGCAGAAATGGGCGACTAGCGGGGCTTCAAGAGACCCAGTACTTC
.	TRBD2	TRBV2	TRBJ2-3	CASRPERLAGADTQYF	TGTGCCAGCAGACCCGAACGACTAGCGGGGGCAGATACGCAGTATTTT
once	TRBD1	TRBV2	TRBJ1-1	CASGQDTEAFF	TGTGCCAGTGGACAGGACACTGAAGCTTTCTTT
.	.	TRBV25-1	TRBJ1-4	CATQLGANEKLFF	TGTGCCACCCAGCTAGGGGCTAATGAAAAACTGTTTTTT
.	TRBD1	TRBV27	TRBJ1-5	CASSWGGQGGQPQHF	TGTGCCAGCAGTTGGGGAGGACAGGGGGGACAGCCCCAGCATTTT
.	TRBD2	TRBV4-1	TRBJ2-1	CASSQDGAGTAYNEQFF	TGCGCCAGCAGCCAAGATGGAGCGGGGACCGCCTACAATGAGCAGTTCTTC
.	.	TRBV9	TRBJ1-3	CASSVIGGASGNTIYF	TGTGCCAGCAGCGTTATCGGGGGAGCATCTGGAAACACCATATATTTT